This T cell receptor beta chain derives from a study of T cell clonality in common variable immunodeficiency. The V gene's germline CDR1 is SGHNT and CDR2 YYREEE (reference sequence). This CDR3 region has 14 residues. Trimming removed 4 bases from V and 8 bases from J, with 16 bases in between. In this sample, this clone turned up many times. Its antigen remains unidentified. The CDR3 is cut off 3 residues early in the read; its end comes from the germline J gene. Notes on the study in general: Fewer deletions and N-nucleotide insertions were reportedly seen in common variable immunodeficiency TCR beta sequences. Compared with controls, CVID subjects had fewer shared TCRbeta clones.

Clones were read by immunoSEQ multiplex PCR, and TCRdb kept only the in-frame ones, dropping some. The sample holds 50,000 or so clones, and no clone turns up only once. V gene TRBV5-4 combines with J gene TRBJ2-1; D is perhaps TRBD2 (5 bases). The receptor was isolated from a person aged 18 to 69 in good health. The sample was peripheral blood mononuclear cells. Incomplete CDR3 DNA: TGTGCCAGCAGCCTTCGTGGAGTCGGGGATGAG. Amino acids: CASSLRGVGDE. The entire CDR3 sequence reads CASSLRGVGDEQFF.